This entry lists 8 T cell receptor beta chains sequenced from one sample in a study of human T cells and chemical hapten exposure. TCRdb independently ran MiXCR on the RACE reads; one entry per CDR3 protein. The sample includes about 34,000 distinct CDR3 sequences, around 5.9% of them seen just once. Time point reported: healthy volunteer bleed at 6 weeks. RNA extraction used unfractionated whole blood as the source of total RNA. Sequencing was carried out using whole blood. The receptor set was obtained from a human donor in good health. Some clones in this sample may be carry-over from other donors' samples.

This clonotype was detected ten times or more. DNA of the CDR3: TGTGCCAGCAGTTTGAGTGAGGAGTATGGCTACACCTTC. This sequence encodes CASSLSEEYGYTF. The chain joins TRBV12-3 or TRBV12-4 to TRBJ1-2; unclear D gene. This CDR3 is 13 amino acids long. V gave up 3 bases and J gave up 5 bases, with 10 bases separating them.

The chain joins TRBV5-8 to TRBJ2-3; D is unresolved. Germline CDR1 SGHTS, CDR2 YDEGEE. The CDR3 sequence is 11 residues long. The V and J ends lost 2 bases and 6 bases respectively, with 4 bases between them. CDR3 nucleotide sequence: TGTGCCAGCAGCTTATATGATACGCAGTATTTT. Its protein is CASSLYDTQYF.

Only a few counts were recorded for this clonotype. The chain employs TRBV6-6 and TRBJ1-5, with D unresolved. CDR3 length equals 15 residues. V shed 2 bases and J shed 1 base, with 9 bases lying between them. The germline V gene encodes CDR1 MNHNY and CDR2 SVGAGI (reference sequence). This CDR3 reads CASSYERPSNQPQHF. The CDR3 DNA is TGTGCCAGCAGTTACGAGAGGCCAAGCAATCAGCCCCAGCATTTT.

The table lists this clonotype with many counts. The genes are TRBV15 and TRBJ2-6; D gene unclear. The germline gives CDR1 LNHNV, CDR2 YYDKDF (reference sequence). CDR3 length equals 16 residues. V was clipped by 0 bases and J by 1 base, with 7 bases between them. CDR3 in amino acids: CATSRDRLSGANVLTF. The DNA for the CDR3 is TGTGCCACCAGCAGAGATCGGCTTTCTGGGGCCAACGTCCTGACTTTC.

This clonotype was observed many times. V usage is TRBV6-6 and J usage is TRBJ2-7; D is uncertain. The CDR3 covers 15 residues. Germline values: CDR1 MNHNY, CDR2 SVGAGI (reference sequence). Trimming removed 6 bases at V and 3 bases at J, with 18 bases between. Here the CDR3 DNA reads TGTGCCAGCAGCAATACGGAGCGCGACGTCTACGAGCAGTACTTC. Protein product: CASSNTERDVYEQYF.

Many counts were recorded for this clonotype. The chain combines TRBV6-6 with TRBJ1-5; 9 nucleotides line up with TRBD1. The ends lost 5 bases at V and 0 bases at J; junction bases unmatched: 8. The CDR3 length is 17 residues. Per the germline V gene, CDR1 is MNHNY and CDR2 is SVGAGI (reference sequence). The CDR3 DNA reads TGTGCCAGCAGTCCGGGACAGGGCCCTCTTAGCAATCAGCCCCAGCATTTT. The encoded protein is CASSPGQGPLSNQPQHF.

This clonotype was counted at least ten times. The V gene is TRBV5-1, the J gene TRBJ2-2; D may match TRBD1 or TRBD2 (6 bases each). V was pared by 1 base and J by 3 bases, with 13 bases between. The CDR3 sequence is 16 residues long. Germline assignment: CDR1 SGHRS and CDR2 YFSETQ. The CDR3 spells CASSLKAGGDTGELFF. CDR3 nucleotides: TGCGCCAGCAGCTTGAAAGCCGGGGGCGACACCGGGGAGCTGTTTTTT.

This clonotype came up many times. V usage is TRBV2 and J usage is TRBJ1-1; 7 nucleotides align to TRBD1. V dropped 3 bases and J dropped 6; count of bases not matched to a gene: 7. Germline assignment: CDR1 SNHLY and CDR2 FYNNEI. This CDR3 has 14 residues. CDR3 sequence: CASSERQGGPEAFF. The DNA for the CDR3 is TGTGCCAGCAGTGAGAGACAGGGCGGGCCTGAAGCTTTCTTT. Full variable domain (missing parts from reference TRBV2 and TRBJ1-1): EPEVTQTPSHQVTQMGQEVILRCVPISNHLYFYWYRQILGQKVEFLVSFYNNEISEKSEIFDDQFSVERPDGSNFTLKIRSTKLEDSAMYFCASSERQGGPEAFFGQGTRLTVV.